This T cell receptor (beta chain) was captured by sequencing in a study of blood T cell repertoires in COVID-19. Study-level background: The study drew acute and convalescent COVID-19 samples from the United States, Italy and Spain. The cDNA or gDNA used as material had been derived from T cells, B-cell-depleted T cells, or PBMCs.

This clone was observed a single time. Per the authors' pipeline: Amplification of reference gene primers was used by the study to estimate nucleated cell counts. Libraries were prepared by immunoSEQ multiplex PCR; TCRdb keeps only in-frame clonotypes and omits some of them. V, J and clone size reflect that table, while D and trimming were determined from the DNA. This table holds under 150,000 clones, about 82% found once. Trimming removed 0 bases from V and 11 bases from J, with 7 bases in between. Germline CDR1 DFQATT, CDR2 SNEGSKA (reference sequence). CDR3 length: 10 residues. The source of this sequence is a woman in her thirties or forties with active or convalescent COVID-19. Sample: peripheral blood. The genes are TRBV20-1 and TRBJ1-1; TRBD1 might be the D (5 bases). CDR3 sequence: CSAREGDAFF. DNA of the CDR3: TGCAGTGCTAGAGAAGGGGATGCTTTCTTT.